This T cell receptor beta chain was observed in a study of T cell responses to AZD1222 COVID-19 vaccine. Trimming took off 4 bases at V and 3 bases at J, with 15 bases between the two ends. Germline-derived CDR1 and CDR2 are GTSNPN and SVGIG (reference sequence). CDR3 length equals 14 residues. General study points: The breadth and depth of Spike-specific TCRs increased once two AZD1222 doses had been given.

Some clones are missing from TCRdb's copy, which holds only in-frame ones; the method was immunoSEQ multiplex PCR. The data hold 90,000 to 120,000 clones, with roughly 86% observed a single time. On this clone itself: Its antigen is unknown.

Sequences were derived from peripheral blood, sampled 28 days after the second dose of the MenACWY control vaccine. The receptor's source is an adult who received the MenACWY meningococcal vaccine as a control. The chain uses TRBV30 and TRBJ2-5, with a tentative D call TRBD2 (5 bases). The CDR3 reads CAWNEGFLEETQYF. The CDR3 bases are TGTGCCTGGAACGAGGGTTTCCTAGAAGAGACCCAGTACTTC.